The rows below give T cell receptor beta chains drawn from one sample of a study of T cells in Graves' hyperthyroidism and ophthalmopathy. TCRdb reprocessed the multiplex PCR reads with MiXCR, giving one entry per CDR3 protein. The sample records approximately 260,000 distinct CDR3 sequences, approximately 16% being singletons. The sample was blood. All receptors derive from a woman aged 45-60 years with Graves' hyperthyroidism that later progressed to Graves' ophthalmopathy. CDR3s include the opening cysteine and the closing phenylalanine or tryptophan. The D gene is left open where the match is weak. Size values are once, few and many counts, or a class for expanded clones, and some rows have none.

J gene: TRBJ1-1
D gene: TRBD1
clone size: -
V gene: TRBV5-6
CDR3 DNA: TGTGCCAGCAGCCGAGGGGGCGTAGTATTGAACACTGAAGCTTTCTTT
CDR3 protein: CASSRGGVVLNTEAFF

J gene: TRBJ1-6
D gene: TRBD1
clone size: many
V gene: TRBV28
CDR3 DNA: TGTGCCAGCAGTTTAGGGACAGGAGGGAATTCACCCCTCCACTTT
CDR3 protein: CASSLGTGGNSPLHF

J gene: TRBJ1-3
D gene: -
clone size: many
V gene: TRBV7-6
CDR3 DNA: TGTGCCAGCAGCGCCTCCCCCGGGACGGGGTACTTTGGAAACACCATATATTTT
CDR3 protein: CASSASPGTGYFGNTIYF

J gene: TRBJ2-1
D gene: -
clone size: -
V gene: TRBV27
CDR3 DNA: TGTGCCAGCAGTTTATCGATTTCGGGGAATGAGCAGTTCTTC
CDR3 protein: CASSLSISGNEQFF

J gene: TRBJ2-7
D gene: -
clone size: -
V gene: TRBV28
CDR3 DNA: TGTGCCAGCAGTTCTCAGGGAGTTGTCGAGCAGTACTTC
CDR3 protein: CASSSQGVVEQYF

J gene: TRBJ1-1
D gene: -
clone size: many
V gene: TRBV7-3
CDR3 DNA: TGTGCCAGCAGCTCGGCGGGTAACACTGAAGCTTTCTTT
CDR3 protein: CASSSAGNTEAFF

J gene: TRBJ1-1
D gene: -
clone size: many
V gene: TRBV2
CDR3 DNA: TGTGCCAGCAGTCAAAGACAGGCCCGGTTCACTGAAGCTTTCTTT
CDR3 protein: CASSQRQARFTEAFF

J gene: TRBJ2-7
D gene: TRBD1
clone size: few
V gene: TRBV9
CDR3 DNA: TGTGCCAGCAGCGGGGGGGATCCGGGACAGGGGAAACGGCAGTACTTC
CDR3 protein: CASSGGDPGQGKRQYF

J gene: TRBJ2-3
D gene: -
clone size: many
V gene: TRBV11-2
CDR3 DNA: TGTGCCAGCAGCTTGGGCTTGAGCACAGATACGCAGTATTTT
CDR3 protein: CASSLGLSTDTQYF

J gene: TRBJ1-2
D gene: TRBD1
clone size: many
V gene: TRBV30
CDR3 DNA: TGTGCCTGGAGTGACAGGGGATTTGGCTACACCTTC
CDR3 protein: CAWSDRGFGYTF

J gene: TRBJ2-3
D gene: -
clone size: many
V gene: TRBV10-3
CDR3 DNA: TGTGCCACCCTAAGGGAAAGCACAGATACGCAGTATTTT
CDR3 protein: CATLRESTDTQYF

J gene: TRBJ1-2
D gene: -
clone size: few
V gene: TRBV25-1
CDR3 DNA: TGTGCCAGCAGTGACAGTTCTAACTATGGCTACACCTTC
CDR3 protein: CASSDSSNYGYTF

J gene: TRBJ2-5
D gene: TRBD2
clone size: many
V gene: TRBV20-1
CDR3 DNA: TGCAGTGCTAGAGATCAGCCTAGCGGGAGGGAGACCCAGTACTTC
CDR3 protein: CSARDQPSGRETQYF

J gene: TRBJ1-5
D gene: -
clone size: many
V gene: TRBV9
CDR3 DNA: TGTGCCAGCAGCGTAGGGGTAGGGCTAAGCAATCAGCCCCAGCATTTT
CDR3 protein: CASSVGVGLSNQPQHF

J gene: TRBJ1-2
D gene: -
clone size: -
V gene: TRBV3-1
CDR3 DNA: TGTGCCAGCAGCCTCATCCAGGGGTCGGAGGGCTACACCTTC
CDR3 protein: CASSLIQGSEGYTF